These 3 T cell receptor beta chains were sequenced from one sample in a study of blood T cell repertoires in COVID-19. Using immunoSEQ multiplex PCR, the repertoire was profiled, and TCRdb retains in-frame clones only, with some absent. The data contain under 350,000 clones, 89% of them singletons. Input material: PBMCs or T cells enriched from blood (not recorded which). The source is a woman aged 40-49 years who had recovered from COVID-19.

The CDR3 loop is CSAGERGARYGYTF. CDR3 DNA: TGCAGTGCTGGTGAGCGGGGGGCAAGATATGGCTACACCTTC. The gene calls are TRBV20-1 and TRBJ1-2, with D possibly being TRBD1 (6 bases). Trimming pared 5 bases from V and 5 bases from J, leaving 18 bases between. Germline V gene data show CDR1 as DFQATT and CDR2 as SNEGSKA (reference sequence). The CDR3 length is 14 residues.

The chain links TRBV7-8 to TRBJ2-3; D is possibly TRBD1 (6 bases). This CDR3 is built from 17 residues. Germline lookup yields CDR1 SGHVS and CDR2 FQNEAQ. V lost 5 bases to trimming and J lost 0 bases, with 18 bases between them. In nucleotides, the CDR3 is TGTGCCAGCAGCCTGGGGGCAGGGCCTTATAGCACAGATACGCAGTATTTT. Protein: CASSLGAGPYSTDTQYF. Based on the CDR3 plus reference TRBV7-8 and TRBJ2-3, the full variable domain is GAGVSQSPRYKVAKRGQDVALRCDPISGHVSLFWYQQALGQGPEFLTYFQNEAQLDKSGLPSDRFFAERPEGSVSTLKIQRTQQEDSAVYLCASSLGAGPYSTDTQYFGPGTRLTVL.

V gene TRBV7-9 combines with J gene TRBJ2-1; 13 nucleotides match TRBD2. This CDR3 is built from 17 residues. Germline-derived CDR1 and CDR2 are SEHNR and FQNEAQ (reference sequence). V lost 2 bases to trimming and J lost 8 bases; unmatched junction nucleotides: 9. CDR3 DNA sequence: TGTGCCAGCAGCTTATGGGGGACTAGCGGGGCGGTGGATGAGCAGTTCTTC. This encodes CASSLWGTSGAVDEQFF.